Below, one TCR beta chain is given with its context. As yet, its antigen is unknown. The data are from a study of radiotherapy plus CTLA-4 blockade in lung cancer. Study in general: An objective response was seen in around 19% of patients, and disease control in around 33%. Findings and caveats of the study: Alongside interferon-beta, early blood T cell clone dynamics were reportedly the best predictor of response.

Patients with chemo-refractory metastatic non-small-cell lung cancer received focal radiation plus CTLA-4 blockade with ipilimumab. Germline assignment: CDR1 PRHDT and CDR2 FYEKMQ (reference sequence). V dropped 7 bases and J dropped 0 bases, with 18 bases sitting between them. CDR3 length equals 16 residues. Only in-frame clones appear in the TCRdb table, and some are missing; sequencing was by immunoSEQ multiplex PCR. The table lists about 76,000 clones, approximately 84% of them singletons, with approximately 0.81% in the top ten. This sequence was found in a human donor with non-small cell lung cancer who had stable disease on radiotherapy plus ipilimumab. The chain joins TRBV13 to TRBJ1-1, with D perhaps matching TRBD1 (5 bases). The sequences come from peripheral blood, collected from a patient treated with radiotherapy plus ipilimumab. Here the CDR3 DNA reads TGTGCCAGCACCAACCCCGGGGCAGCTCTGAACACTGAAGCTTTCTTT. The encoded protein is CASTNPGAALNTEAFF. Full variable domain (missing parts from reference TRBV13 and TRBJ1-1): AAGVIQSPRHLIKEKRETATLKCYPIPRHDTVYWYQQGPGQDPQFLISFYEKMQSDKGSIPDRFSAQQFSDYHSELNMSSLELGDSALYFCASTNPGAALNTEAFFGQGTRLTVV.